The 7 T cell receptor beta chains presented below share a single source sample, sequenced in a study of blood T cell repertoires in COVID-19. Only in-frame clones appear in the TCRdb table, and some are missing; sequencing was by immunoSEQ multiplex PCR. The sample carries about 33,000 clones, 84% recorded once. Sequencing input: peripheral blood. These receptors were collected from a human donor in a cohort sampled during active COVID-19.

This clone was seen once. The chain uses TRBV5-1 and TRBJ2-7, with a weak D call TRBD2 (6 bases). This CDR3 is 13 amino acids long. Trimming removed 6 bases from V and 5 bases from J, with 15 bases in between. The germline gives CDR1 SGHRS, CDR2 YFSETQ. The CDR3 DNA reads as TGCGCCAGCACCCGTGCCGGGGGTAACGAGCAGTACTTC. Its translation is CASTRAGGNEQYF. Filled out from reference TRBV5-1 and TRBJ2-7, the complete variable domain reads KAGVTQTPRYLIKTRGQQVTLSCSPISGHRSVSWYQQTPGQGLQFLFEYFSETQRNKGNFPGRFSGRQFSNSRSEMNVSTLELGDSALYLCASTRAGGNEQYFGPGTRLTVT.

V and J are TRBV27 and TRBJ2-7, with 8 bases identical to TRBD2. Germline V CDR1 and CDR2: MNHEY, SMNVEV (reference sequence). Trimming removed 5 bases from V and 6 bases from J; junction bases left unmatched: 9. There are 14 residues in the CDR3. The chain's CDR3 is CASSPSRGDSEQYF. CDR3 coding DNA: TGTGCCAGCAGTCCTTCGCGGGGGGATAGCGAGCAGTACTTC.

The gene calls are TRBV10-3 and TRBJ2-1, with 7 bases identical to TRBD2. V was pared by 8 bases and J by 0 bases, with 13 bases of the junction left unmatched. The CDR3 runs to 17 residues. From germline, CDR1 is ENHRY and CDR2 SYGVKD. CDR3 nucleotide sequence: TGTGCCATCCGGTCCTCCGGCGGGAGAGACTCCTACAATGAGCAGTTCTTC. It encodes CAIRSSGGRDSYNEQFF.

CDR3 region: CASSQDPRNTGELFF. The CDR3 region has the DNA TGCGCCAGCAGCCAAGATCCTCGGAACACCGGGGAGCTGTTTTTT. The V call is TRBV4-3, the J call TRBJ2-2, with D hard to call. Germline CDR1 LGHNA, CDR2 YSLEER. The CDR3 spans 15 residues. Trimming left V 0 bases short and J 1 base short, with 6 bases between.

V usage is TRBV27 and J usage is TRBJ1-6, with 8 bases that match TRBD1. The J segment lost 10 bases and the V segment lost 2 bases, leaving 4 bases of the junction unmatched. Germline assignment: CDR1 MNHEY and CDR2 SMNVEV (reference sequence). This CDR3 is built from 14 residues. The CDR3 sequence is CASSLGTGSSPLHF. In DNA form, the CDR3 reads TGTGCCAGCAGTTTAGGGACAGGTAGCTCACCCCTCCACTTT.

The rearrangement links TRBV3-1 (or the pseudogene TRBV3-2) to TRBJ1-6; the match to TRBD1 covers 10 bases. J lost 8 bases, V lost 4 bases, and 5 bases had no gene match. This CDR3 is built from 15 residues. Germline-derived CDR1 and CDR2 are LGHDT and YNNKEL (reference sequence). The CDR3 protein is CASSLSGTGDSPLHF. CDR3 bases: TGTGCCAGCAGCCTCTCCGGGACAGGGGATTCACCCCTCCACTTT.

This chain connects TRBV6-5 to TRBJ1-1, with D tentatively TRBD1 (6 bases). This CDR3 spans 15 amino acids. Germline-derived CDR1 and CDR2 are MNHEY and SVGAGI. V was pared by 0 bases and J by 8 bases, with 16 bases between. The CDR3 sequence: CASSYSFPGEEEAFF. The CDR3, as DNA: TGTGCCAGCAGTTACTCGTTTCCAGGGGAAGAAGAAGCTTTCTTT.